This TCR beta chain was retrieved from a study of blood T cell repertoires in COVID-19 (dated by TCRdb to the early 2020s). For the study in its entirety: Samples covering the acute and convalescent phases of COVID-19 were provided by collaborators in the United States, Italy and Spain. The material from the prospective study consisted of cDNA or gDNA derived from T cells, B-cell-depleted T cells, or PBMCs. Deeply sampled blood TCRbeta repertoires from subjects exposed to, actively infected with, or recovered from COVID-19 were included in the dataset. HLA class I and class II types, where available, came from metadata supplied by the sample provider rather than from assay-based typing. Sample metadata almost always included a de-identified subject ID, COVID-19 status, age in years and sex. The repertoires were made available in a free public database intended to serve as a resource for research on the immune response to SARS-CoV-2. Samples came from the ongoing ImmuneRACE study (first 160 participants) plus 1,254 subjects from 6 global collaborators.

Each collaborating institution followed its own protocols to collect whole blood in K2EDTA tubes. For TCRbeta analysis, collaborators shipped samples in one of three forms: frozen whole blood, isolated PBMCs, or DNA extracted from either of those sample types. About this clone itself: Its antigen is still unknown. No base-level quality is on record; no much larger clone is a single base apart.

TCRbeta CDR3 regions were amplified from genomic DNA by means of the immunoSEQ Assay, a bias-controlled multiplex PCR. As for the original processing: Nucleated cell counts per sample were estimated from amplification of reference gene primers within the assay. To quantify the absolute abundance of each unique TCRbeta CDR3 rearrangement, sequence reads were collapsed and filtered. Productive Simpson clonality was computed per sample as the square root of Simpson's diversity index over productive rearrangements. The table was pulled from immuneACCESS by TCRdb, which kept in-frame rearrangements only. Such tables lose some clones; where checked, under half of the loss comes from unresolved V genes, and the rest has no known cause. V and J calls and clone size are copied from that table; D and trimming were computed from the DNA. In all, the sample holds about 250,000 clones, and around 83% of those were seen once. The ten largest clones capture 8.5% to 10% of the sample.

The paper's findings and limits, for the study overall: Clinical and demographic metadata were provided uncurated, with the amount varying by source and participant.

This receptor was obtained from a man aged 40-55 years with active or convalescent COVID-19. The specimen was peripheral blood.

CDR3 protein: CASSLVARQYTDTQYF. The DNA sequence is as follows: TGTGCCAGCAGCTTAGTAGCGCGGCAATACACAGATACGCAGTATTTT. This sequence uses TRBV7-6 and TRBJ2-3, with TRBD2 as a weak D call on 5 bases. The V end loses 1 base and the J end loses 2 bases, and a stretch of 13 bases separates them. For CDR1 and CDR2, the germline V gene lists SGHVS and FNYEAQ. The CDR3 covers 16 residues, taking in both the cysteine and the phenylalanine. CDR3 DNA only is kept here, 48 bases in frame from base 1.